A selection of T cell receptor beta chains follows, all from one sample in a study of T-cell memory formation after mild COVID-19. TCRdb reprocessed the 5' RACE reads via MiXCR and lists one record per CDR3 protein. The sample holds 470,000 or so distinct CDR3 sequences; 18% are singletons and the top ten take around 12%. Sequencing was performed on PBMCs or a T cell subset sorted from them (not recorded which). These receptors all stem from an adult woman who had mild COVID-19 (a few samples of this study predate the infection). Cell type and time point are not known. CDR3s include the opening cysteine and the closing phenylalanine or tryptophan. The order of the fields is J gene, D gene, clone size, V gene, CDR3 protein, CDR3 DNA. D genes are given only for firm matches. Clone size is shown for a subset of rows, as once, few, many or a class of expanded clone.

>TRBJ1-4|-|few|TRBV3-1
CASSQDSGVGNEKLFF
TGTGCCAGCAGCCAAGATAGCGGGGTGGGTAATGAAAAACTGTTTTTT
>TRBJ2-2|-|few|TRBV3-1
CASSLSAGVGAAGELFF
TGTGCCAGCAGCCTAAGTGCAGGAGTGGGGGCCGCCGGGGAGCTGTTTTTT
>TRBJ1-2|-|many|TRBV7-2
CASSLGESYGYTF
TGTGCCAGCAGCCTCGGGGAGTCCTATGGCTACACCTTC
>TRBJ1-6|TRBD1|-|TRBV20-1
CSARDPRTGSPLHF
TGCAGTGCTAGAGATCCAAGGACAGGATCACCCCTCCACTTT
>TRBJ2-2|-|few|TRBV24-1
CATSHQGRNTGELFF
TGTGCCACCAGCCATCAGGGGAGAAACACCGGGGAGCTGTTTTTT
>TRBJ2-7|-|few|TRBV12-3/TRBV12-4
CASSHTAREQYF
TGTGCCAGCTCGCACACCGCTCGGGAGCAGTACTTC
>TRBJ2-1|-|few|TRBV20-1
CSAREGVGQWRSNEQFF
TGCAGTGCTAGAGAAGGGGTAGGACAGTGGAGAAGCAATGAGCAGTTCTTC
>TRBJ2-3|-|-|TRBV25-1
CASSRAGTQYF
TGTGCCAGTAGTAGGGCGGGTACGCAGTATTTT
>TRBJ2-6|-|few|TRBV5-6
CASSLFVRPGANVLTF
TGTGCCAGCAGCTTGTTTGTGCGCCCAGGGGCCAACGTCCTGACTTTC
>TRBJ2-2|TRBD2|few|TRBV19
CASSILADPNTGELFF
TGTGCCAGTAGTATACTAGCGGACCCGAACACCGGGGAGCTGTTTTTT
>TRBJ2-7|TRBD1|few|TRBV29-1
CSVETGAYEQYF
TGCAGCGTTGAAACAGGGGCCTACGAGCAGTACTTC
>TRBJ2-7|-|-|TRBV24-1
CATSDGTYEQYF
TGTGCCACCAGTGATGGAACCTACGAGCAGTACTTC
>TRBJ2-6|-|-|TRBV5-1
CASRGLGTGISGANVLTF
TGCGCCAGCAGAGGCTTAGGCACGGGAATCTCTGGGGCCAACGTCCTGACTTTC
>TRBJ2-1|-|-|TRBV30
CAWTGVADSNEQFF
TGTGCCTGGACCGGGGTAGCGGACTCCAATGAGCAGTTCTTC
>TRBJ1-1|-|few|TRBV6-2/TRBV6-3
CASSYGRQNTEAFF
TGTGCCAGCAGTTACGGAAGACAGAACACTGAAGCTTTCTTT
>TRBJ1-2|TRBD1|-|TRBV24-1
CATARSDTGEDYGYTF
TGTGCCACCGCTAGATCCGACACAGGGGAGGACTATGGCTACACCTTC
>TRBJ2-7|-|few|TRBV5-1
CASSSLTGGAGEQYF
TGCGCCAGCAGCTCCCTGACAGGCGGGGCCGGGGAGCAGTACTTC
>TRBJ2-4|-|-|TRBV7-9
CASSPADMNIQYF
TGTGCCAGCAGCCCAGCAGACATGAACATTCAGTACTTC
>TRBJ2-3|TRBD1|-|TRBV9
CASSATLGTGWSDTQYF
TGTGCCAGCAGCGCTACACTCGGGACAGGGTGGTCAGATACGCAGTATTTT
>TRBJ2-7|TRBD2|few|TRBV24-1
CATSPSGSYEQYF
TGTGCCACCAGTCCGAGCGGGAGCTACGAGCAGTACTTC
>TRBJ2-1|-|-|TRBV6-6
CASSPRRGATYNEQFF
TGTGCCAGCAGTCCAAGAAGGGGGGCAACCTACAATGAGCAGTTCTTC
>TRBJ2-7|-|few|TRBV20-1
CSASGAYDYEQYF
TGCAGTGCTTCTGGGGCGTATGACTACGAGCAGTACTTC
>TRBJ2-1|-|many|TRBV12-3/TRBV12-4
CASSLGTGDEQFF
TGTGCCAGCAGTCTTGGGACGGGGGATGAGCAGTTCTTC
>TRBJ1-2|-|once|TRBV6-2/TRBV6-3
CASSYVFTSYGYTF
TGTGCCAGCAGTTACGTCTTTACTTCCTATGGCTACACCTTC
>TRBJ1-2|TRBD1|few|TRBV27
CASSLIGQALYGYTF
TGTGCCAGCAGTTTAATAGGACAGGCCCTTTATGGCTACACCTTC
>TRBJ2-7|-|-|TRBV4-2
CASRPQLAAPGEQYF
TGTGCCAGCAGACCACAGCTAGCAGCACCCGGGGAGCAGTACTTC
>TRBJ2-7|TRBD2|few|TRBV10-3
CAISDPGLASYEQYF
TGTGCCATCAGTGATCCGGGACTAGCGTCCTACGAGCAGTACTTC
>TRBJ2-3|TRBD2|many|TRBV20-1
CSALPIAGATDTQYF
TGCAGTGCCCTCCCCATAGCGGGGGCCACAGATACGCAGTATTTT
>TRBJ2-2|TRBD1|-|TRBV6-6
CASSYSRQGPMNTGELFF
TGTGCCAGCAGTTACTCCCGACAGGGCCCCATGAATACCGGGGAGCTGTTTTTT
>TRBJ2-5|TRBD2|few|TRBV20-1
CSALLRGGGETQYF
TGCAGTGCCCTTTTACGCGGGGGGGGCGAGACCCAGTACTTC
>TRBJ1-2|-|few|TRBV12-3/TRBV12-4
CASSSSGRDGYTF
TGTGCCAGCAGTTCGTCAGGGCGGGATGGCTACACCTTC
>TRBJ1-1|TRBD1|few|TRBV5-1
CASSDDRVGNTEAFF
TGCGCCAGCAGCGACGACAGGGTAGGGAACACTGAAGCTTTCTTT
>TRBJ2-1|TRBD2|-|TRBV11-2
CASSPRLAGGPDEQFF
TGTGCCAGCAGCCCCCGGCTGGCGGGAGGGCCCGATGAGCAGTTCTTC
>TRBJ2-7|TRBD1|few|TRBV20-1
CSARGDRPYEQYF
TGCAGTGCTAGGGGGGACAGACCCTACGAGCAGTACTTC
>TRBJ2-7|TRBD1|-|TRBV7-2
CASSPGQGRRYEQYF
TGTGCCAGCAGCCCCGGACAGGGTAGAAGGTACGAGCAGTACTTC
>TRBJ2-1|TRBD1|few|TRBV7-3
CASSLGDRVDEQFF
TGTGCCAGCAGCTTAGGGGACAGGGTAGATGAGCAGTTCTTC
>TRBJ1-1|TRBD1|-|TRBV20-1
CSAVGQGYAEAFF
TGCAGTGCTGTTGGACAGGGATATGCTGAAGCTTTCTTT
>TRBJ1-1|-|few|TRBV5-5
CASSTPPGTWTEAFF
TGTGCCAGCAGTACTCCCCCCGGGACTTGGACTGAAGCTTTCTTT
>TRBJ2-1|-|-|TRBV29-1
CSAAHNEQFF
TGCAGCGCAGCCCACAATGAGCAGTTCTTC
>TRBJ1-2|TRBD1|-|TRBV24-1
CATSDRQGPNYGYTF
TGTGCCACCAGTGACCGACAGGGGCCAAACTATGGCTACACCTTC
>TRBJ2-7|TRBD2|few|TRBV20-1
CSARTSGRGHLSSYEQYF
TGCAGTGCTAGGACTAGCGGGAGGGGACACCTGAGCTCCTACGAGCAGTACTTC